The rows below give T cell receptor beta chains drawn from one sample of a study of low-dose radiotherapy and immunotherapy resistance in tumors. Each CDR3 protein gets one entry after TCRdb re-called the reads with MiXCR. The data contain 55,000 to 80,000 distinct CDR3 sequences, around 27% of them seen just once; the ten biggest clones take up under 7%. The sample here was PBMCs, taken before treatment. The receptors shown here come from a male donor with rectosigmoid adenocarcinoma. Each CDR3 is given with its conserved first and last residue. Fields, in order: D gene, V gene, J gene, clone size, CDR3 DNA, CDR3 protein. A D gene is named only where the DNA matches it firmly. Some rows mark clone size as missing; the rest say once, few, many or name a class of expanded clone.

TRBD1	TRBV28	TRBJ2-7	many	TGTGCCAGCAGTTTATTGGGACAGGGGGTCGGCCACGAGCAGTACTTC	CASSLLGQGVGHEQYF
TRBD2	TRBV5-1	TRBJ2-7	few	TGCGCCAGCAGCTTGGCCGGTCTAGCGGGAGACGAGCAGTACTTC	CASSLAGLAGDEQYF
TRBD1	TRBV7-2	TRBJ2-4	many	TGTGCCAGCAGCCAAACAGGGGGCGTAACCAAAAACATTCAGTACTTC	CASSQTGGVTKNIQYF
NA	TRBV7-2	TRBJ1-3	many	TGTGCCAGCAGTTCGAGGCAGGGGTCTGGAAACACCATATATTTT	CASSSRQGSGNTIYF
NA	TRBV2	TRBJ1-2	many	TGTGCCAGCAGTGAAAGAGTGGAGAGCTACACCTTC	CASSERVESYTF
NA	TRBV5-3	TRBJ2-5	many	TGTGCCAGCAGGCGGAAACAGGTGCTCGGAGAGACCCAGTACTTC	CASRRKQVLGETQYF
TRBD2	TRBV24-1	TRBJ2-7	NA	TGTGCCACCAGTGATTCTTCAGCGCGGGGGGCAGTAAGCTCCTACGAGCAGTACTTC	CATSDSSARGAVSSYEQYF
TRBD2	TRBV3-1	TRBJ2-7	once	TGTGCCAGCAGCCCCACCACGACTAGCGGGAGGGTCTACGAGCAGTACTTC	CASSPTTTSGRVYEQYF
TRBD1	TRBV30	TRBJ2-5	many	TGTGCCGGAGACAGGGGAGAGACCCAGTACTTC	CAGDRGETQYF
NA	TRBV24-1	TRBJ2-3	many	TGTGCCACCAGTGCGACTACCGAGTTCACAGATACGCAGTATTTT	CATSATTEFTDTQYF
TRBD1	TRBV7-9	TRBJ1-2	NA	TGTGCCAGCACCGCACAGGGGAACTATGGCTACACCTTC	CASTAQGNYGYTF
NA	TRBV6-2/TRBV6-3	TRBJ1-2	many	TGTGCCAGCAGTTCAAGGGGTGGCTACACCTTC	CASSSRGGYTF
NA	TRBV7-2	TRBJ2-7	few	TGTGCCAGCAGCATTGGGGGCAGCGAGTACGAGCAGTACTTC	CASSIGGSEYEQYF
NA	TRBV2	TRBJ2-3	many	TGTGCCAGCAGGGGGGACACCACAGATACGCAGTATTTT	CASRGDTTDTQYF
NA	TRBV12-3/TRBV12-4	TRBJ1-1	many	TGTGCCAGCAGTTTGGTAGGGGTAGCTTTCTTT	CASSLVGVAFF
TRBD2	TRBV7-9	TRBJ2-3	NA	TGTGCCAGCAGCTTAGGACTAGCGGGAGGAAGAGTGAGCACAGATACGCAGTATTTT	CASSLGLAGGRVSTDTQYF
NA	TRBV11-2	TRBJ2-7	many	TGTGCCAGCAGCATTCACATCTCCCTCACCTACGAGCAGTACTTC	CASSIHISLTYEQYF
TRBD1	TRBV5-1	TRBJ2-1	few	TGCGCCAGCGGGGGACAGGGGGCTAGCGGGAGTTCCCCATACAATGAGCAGTTCTTC	CASGGQGASGSSPYNEQFF
NA	TRBV19	TRBJ2-6	NA	TGTGCCAGTACCGGGACCTCTGGGGCCAACGTCCTGACTTTC	CASTGTSGANVLTF
TRBD1	TRBV28	TRBJ2-7	NA	TGTGCCAGCAGTCGGGACAGGGGGTCCTACGAGCAGTACTTC	CASSRDRGSYEQYF
NA	TRBV12-3/TRBV12-4	TRBJ2-5	many	TGTGCCAGCAGCCCTGGGGGGATTAGCAGGGAGACCCAGTACTTC	CASSPGGISRETQYF
NA	TRBV11-2	TRBJ1-5	many	TGTGCCAGCAGCGAGGTGGGAGGACAGCCCCAGCATTTT	CASSEVGGQPQHF
NA	TRBV2	TRBJ2-4	NA	TGTGCCAGCAGTGAGAAGGGAGCGGGCAAAAACATTCAGTACTTC	CASSEKGAGKNIQYF
NA	TRBV20-1	TRBJ2-3	NA	TGCAGTGCTAGTCACACCGGAGATACGCAGTATTTT	CSASHTGDTQYF
NA	TRBV4-1	TRBJ1-5	many	TGCGCCAGCAGCCAAAAGTTAGGGAGACAGCCCCAGCATTTT	CASSQKLGRQPQHF
NA	TRBV20-1	TRBJ2-2	many	TGCAGTGCTAGAGAGTCCTTCACCGGGGAGCTGTTTTTT	CSARESFTGELFF
TRBD2	TRBV20-1	TRBJ2-1	NA	TGCAGTGCTAGAGATCCTAGCGGGAGGGGTGAGCAGTTCTTC	CSARDPSGRGEQFF
NA	TRBV7-2	TRBJ1-5	many	TGTGCCAGCAGCTCGGGGCAGGGAGGGTATCGGACCCAGCATTTT	CASSSGQGGYRTQHF
NA	TRBV21-1	TRBJ2-1	many	TGTGCCAGCAGCAAAGATAGGACGGAACTAGCGGGAGGGGGGAATGAGCAGTTCTTC	CASSKDRTELAGGGNEQFF
NA	TRBV6-1	TRBJ2-4	NA	TGTGCCAGCAGTTTCCGACAGCTAGCCAAAAACATTCAGTACTTC	CASSFRQLAKNIQYF
NA	TRBV11-1	TRBJ2-6	NA	TGTGCCAGCAGTTCCAGGACAGGGGCCAACGTCCTGACTTTC	CASSSRTGANVLTF
TRBD2	TRBV14	TRBJ2-3	many	TGTGCCAGCAGCCATGGGACTAGCGGACCACTCACAGATACGCAGTATTTT	CASSHGTSGPLTDTQYF
NA	TRBV10-2	TRBJ2-7	many	TGCGCCAGCAGTGAGTTCCGACAGGAGCAGTACTTC	CASSEFRQEQYF
TRBD2	TRBV7-6	TRBJ2-1	many	TGTGCCAGCAGCTTAGGGCCTAGCGGGAGTTTAAGTGAGCAGTTCTTC	CASSLGPSGSLSEQFF
NA	TRBV27	TRBJ2-3	many	TGTGCCAGCAGTTCCGAGAAGGGGACAGATACGCAGTATTTT	CASSSEKGTDTQYF
TRBD1	TRBV13	TRBJ2-7	NA	TGTGCCAGCAGCATCCCGGACAGGGGGGACGAGCAGTACTTC	CASSIPDRGDEQYF
NA	TRBV7-2	TRBJ2-2	NA	TGTGCCAGCAGACTGATAGCATCGAACACCGGGGAGCTGTTTTTT	CASRLIASNTGELFF
NA	TRBV28	TRBJ2-3	many	TGTGCCAGCACTTCTTCCACAGATACGCAGTATTTT	CASTSSTDTQYF
TRBD2	TRBV28	TRBJ2-1	many	TGTGCCAGCACGAGGCTAGCGGGGGGGGGTGAGCAGTTCTTC	CASTRLAGGGEQFF
NA	TRBV18	TRBJ2-5	many	TGTGCCAGCTCACCAACGGCAGGGCGTGGGGAGACCCAGTACTTC	CASSPTAGRGETQYF
TRBD1	TRBV11-2	TRBJ1-2	many	TGTGCCAGCAGCTTAGTGGAGACAGGGTATGGCTACACCTTC	CASSLVETGYGYTF
NA	TRBV6-2/TRBV6-3	TRBJ2-1	NA	TGTGCCAGCAGGTACCGAAGGACCGACCGTTTTAATGAGCAGTTCTTC	CASRYRRTDRFNEQFF
NA	TRBV10-3	TRBJ2-3	many	TGTGCCATCAGGAAGCCTAGCACAGATACGCAGTATTTT	CAIRKPSTDTQYF
TRBD2	TRBV19	TRBJ2-1	NA	TGTGCCAGTAGTATGGGAGGGGTAGTGTCCTACAATGAGCAGTTCTTC	CASSMGGVVSYNEQFF
NA	TRBV28	TRBJ1-5	many	TGTGCCAGCAGTTGGAGTGACCAGCCCCAGCATTTT	CASSWSDQPQHF
NA	TRBV18	TRBJ2-1	NA	TGTGCCAGCTCACCAAACGCAGATTACAATGAGCAGTTCTTC	CASSPNADYNEQFF
TRBD1	TRBV28	TRBJ1-1	NA	TGTGCCAGCAGTTCATACAGGGGGGCCACTGAAGCTTTCTTT	CASSSYRGATEAFF
NA	TRBV9	TRBJ1-1	many	TGTGCCAGCAGCGTAGGGACAGCGAACACTGAAGCTTTCTTT	CASSVGTANTEAFF
NA	TRBV28	TRBJ1-5	many	TGTGCCAGCAGCCTACCCACTCCCGGTCTTCAGCCCCAGCATTTT	CASSLPTPGLQPQHF
TRBD1	TRBV2	TRBJ2-7	NA	TGTGCCAGCAGTGAAGGGACAGGGCGCGAGCAGTACTTC	CASSEGTGREQYF
TRBD1	TRBV20-1	TRBJ2-3	NA	TGCAGTGCCACAGGACAGGGTGGGCCAGATACGCAGTATTTT	CSATGQGGPDTQYF